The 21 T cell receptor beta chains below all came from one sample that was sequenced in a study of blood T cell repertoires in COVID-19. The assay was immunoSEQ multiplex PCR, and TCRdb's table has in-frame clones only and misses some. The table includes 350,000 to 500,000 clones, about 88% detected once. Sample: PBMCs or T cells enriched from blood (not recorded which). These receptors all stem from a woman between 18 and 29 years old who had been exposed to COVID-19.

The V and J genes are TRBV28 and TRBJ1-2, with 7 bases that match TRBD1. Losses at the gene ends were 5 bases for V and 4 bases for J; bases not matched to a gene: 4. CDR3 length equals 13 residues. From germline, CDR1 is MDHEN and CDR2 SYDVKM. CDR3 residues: CASSERDSYGYTF. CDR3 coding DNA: TGTGCCAGCAGTGAAAGGGACAGCTATGGCTACACCTTC.

DNA of the CDR3: TGTGCCAGCTCACCACTCGAGACAGGGAACGTGAGGGAGCAGTTCTTC. This encodes CASSPLETGNVREQFF. The chain carries TRBV18 and TRBJ2-1, with 7 bases identical to TRBD1. Per the germline V gene, CDR1 is KGHSH and CDR2 is LQKENI. Germline trimming cut 1 base from V and 10 bases from J; bases unmatched to any gene: 13. This CDR3 has 16 amino acids. The full variable domain, completed using reference TRBV18 and TRBJ2-1, is NAGVMQNPRHLVRRRGQEARLRCSPMKGHSHVYWYRQLPEEGLKFMVYLQKENIIDESGMPKERFSAEFPKEGPSILRIQQVVRGDSAAYFCASSPLETGNVREQFFGPGTRLTVL.

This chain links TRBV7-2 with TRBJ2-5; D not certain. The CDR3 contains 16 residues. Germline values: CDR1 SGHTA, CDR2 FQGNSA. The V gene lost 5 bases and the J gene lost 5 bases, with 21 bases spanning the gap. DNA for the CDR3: TGTGCCAGCAGCCAACTATCGACCCACCCCCGGGAGACCCAGTACTTC. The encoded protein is CASSQLSTHPRETQYF. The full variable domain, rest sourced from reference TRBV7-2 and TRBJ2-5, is GAGVSQSPSNKVTEKGKDVELRCDPISGHTALYWYRQSLGQGLEFLIYFQGNSAPDKSGLPSDRFSAERTGGSVSTLTIQRTQQEDSAVYLCASSQLSTHPRETQYFGPGTRLLVL.

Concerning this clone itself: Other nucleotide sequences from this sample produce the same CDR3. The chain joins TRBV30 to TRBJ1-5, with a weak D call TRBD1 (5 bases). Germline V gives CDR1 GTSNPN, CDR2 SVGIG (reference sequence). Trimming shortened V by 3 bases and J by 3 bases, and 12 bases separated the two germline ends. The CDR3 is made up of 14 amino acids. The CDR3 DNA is TGTGCCTGGAGCTTAACAGGCCTCAATCAGCCCCAGCATTTT. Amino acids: CAWSLTGLNQPQHF.

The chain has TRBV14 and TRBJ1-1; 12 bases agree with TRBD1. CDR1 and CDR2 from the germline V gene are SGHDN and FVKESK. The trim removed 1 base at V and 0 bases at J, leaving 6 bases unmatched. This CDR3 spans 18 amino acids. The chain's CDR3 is CASSQGDRGRFLNTEAFF. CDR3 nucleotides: TGTGCCAGCAGCCAAGGGGACAGGGGGCGCTTTTTGAACACTGAAGCTTTCTTT.

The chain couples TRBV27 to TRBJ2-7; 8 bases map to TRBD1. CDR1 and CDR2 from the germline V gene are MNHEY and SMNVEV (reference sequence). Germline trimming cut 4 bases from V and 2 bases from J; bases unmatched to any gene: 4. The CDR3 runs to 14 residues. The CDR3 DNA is TGTGCCAGCAGTTACGACAGGGGTCCCTACGAGCAGTACTTC. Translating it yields CASSYDRGPYEQYF.

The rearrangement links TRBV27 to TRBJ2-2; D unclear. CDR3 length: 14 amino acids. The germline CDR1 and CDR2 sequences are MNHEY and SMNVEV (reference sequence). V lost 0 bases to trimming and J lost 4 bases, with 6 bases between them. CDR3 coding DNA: TGTGCCAGCAGTTTATCCCTTTCCACCGGGGAGCTGTTTTTT. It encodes CASSLSLSTGELFF.

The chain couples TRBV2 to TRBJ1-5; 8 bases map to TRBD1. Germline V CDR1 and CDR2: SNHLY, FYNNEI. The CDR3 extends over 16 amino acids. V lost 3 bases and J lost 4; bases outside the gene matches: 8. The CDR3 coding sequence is TGTGCCAGCAGTGATGGTCTCGGACAGGGTAATCAGCCCCAGCATTTT. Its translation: CASSDGLGQGNQPQHF.

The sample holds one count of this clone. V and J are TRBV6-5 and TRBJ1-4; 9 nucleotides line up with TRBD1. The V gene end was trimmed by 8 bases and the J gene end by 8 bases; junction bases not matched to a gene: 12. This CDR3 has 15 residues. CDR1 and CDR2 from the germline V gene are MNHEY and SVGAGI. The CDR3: CASGSGTGRKEKLFF. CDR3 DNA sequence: TGTGCCAGCGGGTCCGGGACAGGGAGGAAAGAAAAACTGTTTTTT.

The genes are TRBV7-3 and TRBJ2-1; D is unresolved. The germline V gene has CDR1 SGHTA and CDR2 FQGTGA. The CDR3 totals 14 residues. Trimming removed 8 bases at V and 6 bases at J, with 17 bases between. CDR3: CASSQTRQANEQFF. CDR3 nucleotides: TGTGCCAGCTCCCAAACCCGGCAGGCCAATGAGCAGTTCTTC.

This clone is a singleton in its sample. CDR3: CASSLLWAGENEKLFF. DNA for the CDR3: TGCGCCAGCAGCCTGCTGTGGGCAGGCGAGAATGAAAAACTGTTTTTT. This sequence joins TRBV4-1 and TRBJ1-4; no reliable D call. This CDR3 has 16 residues. V was pared by 4 bases and J by 5 bases, with 17 bases between. Germline lookup yields CDR1 MGHRA and CDR2 YSYEKL.

CDR3 protein: CASSEAVQGTNEKLFF. The CDR3 DNA reads TGTGCCAGCAGTGAAGCGGTGCAGGGGACTAATGAAAAACTGTTTTTT. The chain employs TRBV2 and TRBJ1-4; the D gene is possibly TRBD1 (6 bases). Germline loops: CDR1 SNHLY, CDR2 FYNNEI. The CDR3 has 16 residues. V dropped 0 bases and J dropped 2 bases, with 10 bases sitting between them.

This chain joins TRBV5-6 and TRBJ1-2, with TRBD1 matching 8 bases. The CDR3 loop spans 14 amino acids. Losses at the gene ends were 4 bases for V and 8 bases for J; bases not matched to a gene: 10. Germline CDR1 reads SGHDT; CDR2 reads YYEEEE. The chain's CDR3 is CASSARRGLNGYTF. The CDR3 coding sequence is TGTGCCAGCAGCGCCCGCAGGGGGCTGAACGGCTACACCTTC.

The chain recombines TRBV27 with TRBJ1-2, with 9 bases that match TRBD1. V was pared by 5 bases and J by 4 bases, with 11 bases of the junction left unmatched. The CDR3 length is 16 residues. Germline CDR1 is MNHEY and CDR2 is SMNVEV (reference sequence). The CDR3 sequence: CASSMLGQGLGYGYTF. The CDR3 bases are TGTGCCAGCAGTATGCTAGGACAGGGGTTAGGCTATGGCTACACCTTC.

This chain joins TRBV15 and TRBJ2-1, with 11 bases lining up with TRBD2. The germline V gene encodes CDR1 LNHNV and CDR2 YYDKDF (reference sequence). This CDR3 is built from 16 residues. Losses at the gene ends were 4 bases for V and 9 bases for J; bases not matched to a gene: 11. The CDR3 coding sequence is TGTGCCACCAGCAAACCCTCCACTAGCGGGGGTGGTGAGCAGTTCTTC. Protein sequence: CATSKPSTSGGGEQFF.

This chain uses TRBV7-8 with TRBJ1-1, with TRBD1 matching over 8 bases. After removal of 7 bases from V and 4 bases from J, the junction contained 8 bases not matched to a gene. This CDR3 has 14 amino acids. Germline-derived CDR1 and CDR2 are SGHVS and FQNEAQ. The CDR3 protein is CASNQQGEGTEAFF. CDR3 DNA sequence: TGTGCCAGCAACCAACAGGGGGAGGGCACTGAAGCTTTCTTT.

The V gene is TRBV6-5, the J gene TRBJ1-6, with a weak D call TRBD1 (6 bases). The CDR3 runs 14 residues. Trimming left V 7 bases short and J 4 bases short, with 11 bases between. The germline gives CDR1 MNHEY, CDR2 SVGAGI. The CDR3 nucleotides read TGTGCCAGCATAGTAGGACAGTATAATTCACCCCTCCACTTT. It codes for CASIVGQYNSPLHF.

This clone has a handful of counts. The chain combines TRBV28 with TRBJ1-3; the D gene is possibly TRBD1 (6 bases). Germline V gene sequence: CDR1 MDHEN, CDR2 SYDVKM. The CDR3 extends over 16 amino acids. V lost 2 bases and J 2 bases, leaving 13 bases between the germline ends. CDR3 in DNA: TGTGCCAGCAGTTTAATGGGTGGGGGCGCTGGAAACACCATATATTTT. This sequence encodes CASSLMGGGAGNTIYF.

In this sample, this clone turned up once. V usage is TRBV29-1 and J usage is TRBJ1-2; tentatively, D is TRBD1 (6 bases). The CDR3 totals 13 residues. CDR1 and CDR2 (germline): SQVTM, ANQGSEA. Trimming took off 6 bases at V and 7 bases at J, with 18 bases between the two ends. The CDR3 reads CSVAGEGVSGYTF. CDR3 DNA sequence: TGCAGCGTCGCAGGGGAGGGCGTTAGTGGCTACACCTTC.

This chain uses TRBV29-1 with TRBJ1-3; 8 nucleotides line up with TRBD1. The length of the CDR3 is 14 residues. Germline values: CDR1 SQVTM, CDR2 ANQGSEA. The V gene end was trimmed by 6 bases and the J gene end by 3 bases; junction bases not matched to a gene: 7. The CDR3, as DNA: TGCAGCGTGGACACCGGGACAGGTGGAAACACCATATATTTT. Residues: CSVDTGTGGNTIYF.

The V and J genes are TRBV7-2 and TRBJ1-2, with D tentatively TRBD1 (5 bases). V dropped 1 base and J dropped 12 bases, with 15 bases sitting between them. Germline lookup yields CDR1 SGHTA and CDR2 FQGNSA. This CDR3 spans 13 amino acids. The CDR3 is CASSLDVTATHTF. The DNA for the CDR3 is TGTGCCAGCAGCTTAGATGTGACAGCAACCCACACCTTC.